These T cell receptor beta chains were read from a single sample in a study of T cell changes during pregnancy in multiple sclerosis. Produced via immunoSEQ multiplex PCR; TCRdb's table is partial and in-frame only. The sample includes fewer than 110,000 clones, 85% to 95% of them seen just once. The sequences come from peripheral blood, collected after pregnancy. The receptor source for this set is a female donor with multiple sclerosis, enrolled in a pregnancy study. Each CDR3 is given with its conserved first and last residue. The D gene is left open where the match is weak. Expanded clones get a size class; other rows say once, few or many, or leave the size out.

J: TRBJ1-4; size: NA; V: TRBV11-1; D: TRBD1; CDR3: CASSSRQGKNEKLFF; DNA: TGTGCCAGCAGCTCACGACAGGGGAAGAATGAAAAACTGTTTTTT
J: TRBJ1-3; size: NA; V: TRBV7-6; D: NA; CDR3: CASSFGGVFVGGNTIYF; DNA: TGTGCCAGCAGCTTCGGGGGAGTCTTCGTGGGGGGAAACACCATATATTTT
J: TRBJ2-7; size: once; V: TRBV21-1; D: NA; CDR3: CASSKGLDRGIYEQYF; DNA: TGTGCCAGCAGCAAAGGCCTGGACAGGGGTATATACGAGCAGTACTTC
J: TRBJ1-1; size: NA; V: TRBV5-1; D: NA; CDR3: CASSLAAGGAGEAFF; DNA: TGCGCCAGCAGCTTGGCCGCGGGGGGCGCGGGTGAAGCTTTCTTT
J: TRBJ2-1; size: NA; V: TRBV9; D: TRBD2; CDR3: CASSVSSGIGYNEQFF; DNA: TGTGCCAGCAGCGTTTCTAGCGGGATCGGGTACAATGAGCAGTTCTTC
J: TRBJ2-2; size: NA; V: TRBV5-1; D: TRBD1; CDR3: CASSLEGQGAVGELFF; DNA: TGCGCCAGCAGCTTGGAGGGACAGGGGGCTGTCGGGGAGCTGTTTTTT
J: TRBJ2-7; size: NA; V: TRBV28; D: TRBD2; CDR3: CASSFQRDYFYEQYF; DNA: TGTGCCAGCAGTTTCCAGCGGGACTATTTCTACGAGCAGTACTTC
J: TRBJ1-5; size: few; V: TRBV6-5; D: NA; CDR3: CASISQGSNQPQHF; DNA: TGTGCCAGCATTTCACAGGGAAGCAATCAGCCCCAGCATTTT
J: TRBJ2-5; size: NA; V: TRBV28; D: NA; CDR3: CASSLSQGTQYF; DNA: TGTGCCAGCAGTTTATCCCAGGGGACCCAGTACTTC
J: TRBJ2-2; size: NA; V: TRBV6-1; D: NA; CDR3: CASSEGGGSGFMTGELFF; DNA: TGTGCCAGCAGTGAAGGGGGAGGATCGGGGTTTATGACCGGGGAGCTGTTTTTT
J: TRBJ2-1; size: NA; V: TRBV27; D: TRBD2; CDR3: CASSFLGTSRGEQFF; DNA: TGTGCCAGCAGTTTCCTGGGGACTAGCCGTGGTGAGCAGTTCTTC
J: TRBJ1-2; size: NA; V: TRBV6-6; D: NA; CDR3: CASSYSSRANYGYTF; DNA: TGTGCCAGCAGTTACTCCTCCAGGGCTAACTATGGCTACACCTTC
J: TRBJ1-2; size: NA; V: TRBV28; D: NA; CDR3: CASSAGSLGYTF; DNA: TGTGCCAGCAGTGCGGGGAGCCTTGGCTACACCTTC
J: TRBJ2-3; size: NA; V: TRBV28; D: NA; CDR3: CASSFPSTTTITDTQYF; DNA: TGTGCCAGCAGTTTCCCGTCGACAACCACGATCACAGATACGCAGTATTTT
J: TRBJ1-5; size: NA; V: TRBV19; D: NA; CDR3: CASYVGGGPQPQHF; DNA: TGTGCCAGTTACGTTGGGGGGGGCCCTCAGCCCCAGCATTTT
J: TRBJ1-3; size: NA; V: TRBV11-3; D: TRBD1; CDR3: CASSPGQGPGNTIYF; DNA: TGTGCCAGCAGCCCCGGACAGGGACCAGGAAACACCATATATTTT
J: TRBJ1-2; size: NA; V: TRBV6-6; D: NA; CDR3: CASSLQGSGYTF; DNA: TGTGCCAGCAGTCTACAGGGCTCTGGCTACACCTTC
J: TRBJ1-2; size: NA; V: TRBV21-1; D: NA; CDR3: CASCLQGPNYGYTF; DNA: TGTGCCAGCTGCTTACAGGGGCCTAACTATGGCTACACCTTC
J: TRBJ2-1; size: NA; V: TRBV7-4; D: TRBD2; CDR3: CASSLGLLAGSSYNEQFF; DNA: TGTGCCAGCAGCTTAGGCCTACTAGCGGGAAGCTCCTACAATGAGCAGTTCTTC
J: TRBJ2-2; size: NA; V: TRBV5-1; D: NA; CDR3: CASSFSANTGELFF; DNA: TGCGCCAGCAGCTTCAGCGCGAACACCGGGGAGCTGTTTTTT
J: TRBJ1-1; size: NA; V: TRBV19; D: NA; CDR3: CASSMSSYTEAFF; DNA: TGTGCCAGTAGTATGTCCAGTTACACTGAAGCTTTCTTT
J: TRBJ1-1; size: NA; V: TRBV11-2; D: TRBD1; CDR3: CASSHGQGVNTEAFF; DNA: TGTGCCAGCAGCCACGGACAGGGGGTGAACACTGAAGCTTTCTTT